This T cell receptor (beta chain) was sequenced for a study of T cells in Graves' hyperthyroidism and ophthalmopathy. J gave up 0 bases and V 3 bases, and 8 bases lay outside the gene matches. Per the germline V gene, CDR1 is GTSNPN and CDR2 is SVGIG (reference sequence). This CDR3 has 16 residues. Ophthalmopathy patients had moderate-to-severe active disease, CAS ≥3, NOSPECS ≥4, and disease duration under 3 months. The source of the PBMCs was over 8.5 ml of fresh peripheral blood. Authors of the study amplified TCR beta CDR3 regions from RNA transcripts. TCR CDR3 regions were first amplified by RT-PCR with HTBI primers. One entry per CDR3 protein results from TCRdb running MiXCR on the multiplex PCR reads. The table records under 350,000 distinct CDR3 sequences, about a sixth of them present only once. In regard to this clonotype: No antigen is known for it.

Study-wide findings and caveats: Most clonotypes expanded in thyroid above 0.001 were likewise present in blood.

The origin of this receptor is a woman aged 55 to 70 with Graves' ophthalmopathy. This chain joins TRBV30 and TRBJ2-1; 7 positions agree with TRBD1. Input material: blood. The CDR3, as DNA: TGTGCCTGGAGAAAAAGGGGACAGAGCTCCTACAATGAGCAGTTCTTC. Its protein product is CAWRKRGQSSYNEQFF.